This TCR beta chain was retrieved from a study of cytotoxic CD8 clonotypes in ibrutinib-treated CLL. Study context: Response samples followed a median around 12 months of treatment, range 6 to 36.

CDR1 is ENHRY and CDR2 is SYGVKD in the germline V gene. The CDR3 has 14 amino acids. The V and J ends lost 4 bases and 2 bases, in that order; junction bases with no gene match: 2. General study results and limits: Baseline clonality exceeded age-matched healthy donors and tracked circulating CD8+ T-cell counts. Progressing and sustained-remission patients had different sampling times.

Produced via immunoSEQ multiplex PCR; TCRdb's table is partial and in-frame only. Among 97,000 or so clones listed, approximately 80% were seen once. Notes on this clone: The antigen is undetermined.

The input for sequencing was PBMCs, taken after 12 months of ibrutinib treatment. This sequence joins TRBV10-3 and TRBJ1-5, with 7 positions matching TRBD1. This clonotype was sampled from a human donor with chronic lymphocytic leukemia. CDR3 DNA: TGTGCCATCAGTGTCCAGGGGGGCAATCAGCCCCAGCATTTT. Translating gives CAISVQGGNQPQHF.